This T cell receptor (beta chain) is drawn from a study of identical twins' blood T cells. Study observations and caveats: Each donor's most abundant TCRbeta clonotypes shared more CDR3 sequences with her twin than unrelated donors.

TCRdb called the 5' RACE reads again in MiXCR, with one record for every CDR3 protein. The table records 300,000 to 400,000 distinct CDR3 sequences, roughly 30% of them present only once. This CDR3 is 15 amino acids long. V lost 5 bases and J 8 bases, leaving 19 bases between the germline ends. From germline, CDR1 is SGHAT and CDR2 FQNNGV. As to this clonotype: Its antigen is not known.

Donors were six healthy women in three monozygous twin pairs. This TCR was sampled from a woman aged 18-49 years in good health. The source material was PBMCs. The chain links TRBV11-2 to TRBJ1-3; D is unresolved. CDR3 sequence: CASSLRTERVDTIYF. The DNA for the CDR3 is TGTGCCAGCAGCCTAAGGACCGAGCGGGTGGACACCATATATTTT.